Listed below are T cell receptor beta chains from one sample, sequenced in a study of blood T cell repertoires in COVID-19. Profiled with immunoSEQ multiplex PCR; TCRdb holds only in-frame clones, not every one. The table lists about 170,000 clones, roughly 88% of them singletons, with around 7% in the top ten. Material for sequencing was peripheral blood. These receptors came from an elderly man with COVID-19, enrolled during active disease. CDR3s include the opening cysteine and the closing phenylalanine or tryptophan. D genes are given only for firm matches. Some rows mark clone size as missing; the rest say once, few, many or name a class of expanded clone.

TRBV28,-,TRBJ1-4,TRBD1,15,CASSFLTGGVEKLFF,TGTGCCAGCAGTTTCCTGACAGGGGGCGTTGAAAAACTGTTTTTT
TRBV7-2,-,TRBJ2-2,-,15,CASSLSPGGAGELFF,TGTGCCAGCAGCCTCTCACCGGGCGGGGCCGGGGAGCTGTTTTTT
TRBV5-5,-,TRBJ2-7,-,12,CASSSTTYEQYF,TGTGCCAGCAGCAGCACGACCTACGAGCAGTACTTC
TRBV28,once,TRBJ1-3,-,14,CASSLSGAGNTIYF,TGTGCCAGCAGTTTATCGGGTGCCGGAAACACCATATATTTT
TRBV5-4,-,TRBJ2-1,-,13,CASSLEGRNEQFF,TGTGCCAGCAGCTTGGAAGGGAGGAATGAGCAGTTCTTC
TRBV19,-,TRBJ2-7,-,14,CASSMGHTLYEQYF,TGTGCCAGTAGTATGGGACACACCTTGTACGAGCAGTACTTC
TRBV6-5,-,TRBJ1-6,-,13,CASSSRQAAPLHF,TGTGCCAGCAGTTCTAGACAGGCTGCACCCCTCCACTTT
TRBV4-1,-,TRBJ2-1,TRBD2,16,CASSQDRGVSINEQFF,TGCGCCAGCAGCCAAGATCGGGGGGTTTCGATCAATGAGCAGTTCTTC
TRBV9,-,TRBJ2-5,TRBD2,17,CASSVGTSGGARETQYF,TGTGCCAGCAGCGTAGGGACTAGCGGGGGGGCCCGAGAGACCCAGTACTTC
TRBV7-9,-,TRBJ1-1,-,13,CASKVLVNTEAFF,TGTGCCAGCAAAGTTTTAGTGAACACTGAAGCTTTCTTT
TRBV5-1,-,TRBJ1-6,-,15,CASSLEEGNNSPLHF,TGCGCCAGCAGCTTGGAGGAGGGAAACAATTCACCCCTCCACTTT
TRBV7-9,few,TRBJ2-5,-,15,CASSLRGSLQETQYF,TGTGCCAGCAGCTTACGGGGGAGTCTCCAAGAGACCCAGTACTTC
TRBV15,-,TRBJ2-5,TRBD1,15,CATSGDGTGLETQYF,TGTGCCACCAGCGGAGATGGGACAGGGCTGGAGACCCAGTACTTC
TRBV19,-,TRBJ1-2,TRBD1,14,CASSSTTGGYGYTF,TGTGCCAGTAGTAGCACGACAGGGGGCTATGGCTACACCTTC
TRBV7-8,-,TRBJ1-2,-,13,CASSLGGADGYTF,TGTGCCAGCAGCTTAGGGGGCGCCGATGGCTACACCTTC
TRBV4-1,once,TRBJ1-2,-,14,CASSQAPGNYGYTF,TGCGCCAGCAGCCAAGCACCGGGGAACTATGGCTACACCTTC
TRBV10-3,-,TRBJ2-1,TRBD2,16,CAISETSGGEYNEQFF,TGTGCCATCAGTGAGACTAGCGGGGGAGAATACAATGAGCAGTTCTTC
TRBV5-1,-,TRBJ2-2,-,15,CASSLGTLNTGELFF,TGCGCCAGCAGCTTAGGGACTCTTAACACCGGGGAGCTGTTTTTT
TRBV6-5,-,TRBJ1-2,TRBD1,15,CASIRSGTVYYGYTF,TGTGCCAGCATAAGATCCGGGACAGTCTATTATGGCTACACCTTC
TRBV27,-,TRBJ2-2,TRBD1,18,CASSQPRWTGVPSGELFF,TGTGCCAGCAGCCAACCCCGGTGGACAGGGGTCCCCTCCGGGGAGCTGTTTTTT
TRBV7-2,-,TRBJ2-3,TRBD2,15,CASSSSGGVRDTQYF,TGTGCCAGCAGCTCGAGCGGGGGGGTCAGAGATACGCAGTATTTT
TRBV5-1,-,TRBJ1-2,-,15,CASSFSQGRRNGYTF,TGCGCCAGCAGCTTCAGTCAGGGAAGGAGAAATGGCTACACCTTC
TRBV11-1,-,TRBJ2-1,-,13,CASSLARYNEQFF,TGTGCCAGCAGCTTAGCCCGGTACAATGAGCAGTTCTTC
TRBV10-3,-,TRBJ1-5,-,14,CAISDQGGGQPQHF,TGTGCCATCAGTGATCAGGGAGGCGGGCAGCCCCAGCATTTT
TRBV25-1,-,TRBJ2-3,-,14,CASSELEAGDTQYF,TGTGCCAGCAGTGAATTGGAGGCGGGGGATACGCAGTATTTT